The source of this T cell receptor (beta chain) is a study of blood T cell repertoires in COVID-19. As for the study in general: Samples representing acute and convalescent COVID-19 were sourced from the United States, Italy and Spain. T cells, B-cell-depleted T cells, or PBMCs supplied cDNA or gDNA.

Original processing methods: Amplifying reference gene primers gave estimates of nucleated cell counts. Repertoires were generated with immunoSEQ multiplex PCR, while TCRdb's copy carries only in-frame clones and drops some. The V and J calls and clone size come from that table; D and trimming were worked out from the DNA. The sample carries roughly 230,000 clones, 83% recorded once. The CDR3 length is 14 residues. The V gene's germline CDR1 is MNHEY and CDR2 SVGAGI. V lost 6 bases and J lost 3, with 12 bases in between. The sequenced sample consisted of peripheral blood. The chain links TRBV6-5 to TRBJ1-5, with D perhaps TRBD1 (5 bases). The receptor was derived from a woman in her fifties or sixties with acute or convalescent COVID-19. The CDR3 DNA sequence: TGTGCCAGCAGATCGCAGGGATTCAATCAGCCCCAGCATTTT. Protein: CASRSQGFNQPQHF.